The rows below give T cell receptor beta chains drawn from one sample of a study of shared clonotypes between healthy human individuals. Assay used: immunoSEQ multiplex PCR; TCRdb lists only in-frame clones, some missing. The sample contains about 1.1 million clones, around 77% of which appear only once. Source material: memory CD4+ T cells from PBMCs. These receptors were obtained from a man aged 18 to 30 in good health. Some clones in this sample may be carry-over from other donors' samples. CDR3s include the opening cysteine and the closing phenylalanine or tryptophan. Each record gives: D gene, J gene, clone size, V gene, CDR3 protein, CDR3 DNA. D genes are given only for firm matches. Expanded clones are given a class, and other clones once, few, many or no size at all.

- TRBJ2-3 many TRBV12-5 CASGTTDTQYF TGTGCTAGTGGCACAACAGATACGCAGTATTTT
- TRBJ2-3 few TRBV1 CTSSRWGGSRDTQYF TGCACCAGCAGCCGTTGGGGCGGGAGTCGAGATACGCAGTATTTT
- TRBJ1-1 - TRBV28 CASSTRTLTNTEAFF TGTGCCAGCAGTACCCGGACACTTACAAACACTGAAGCTTTCTTT
TRBD1 TRBJ2-1 - TRBV18 CASSPDREHEQFF TGTGCCAGCTCACCTGACAGGGAGCATGAGCAGTTCTTC
TRBD2 TRBJ2-5 - TRBV30 CAWTTSGRAMKTQYF TGTGCCTGGACTACTAGCGGGAGGGCTATGAAGACCCAGTACTTC
TRBD1 TRBJ2-1 - TRBV5-4 CASRGGTGRGYNEQFF TGTGCCAGCAGAGGCGGGACAGGGAGAGGATACAATGAGCAGTTCTTC
- TRBJ2-7 - TRBV28 CASSSGTFSYEQYF TGTGCCAGCAGTTCCGGGACGTTCTCCTACGAGCAGTACTTC
- TRBJ1-1 - TRBV2 CASRLDRQNTEAFF TGTGCCAGCAGGCTCGACAGACAGAACACTGAAGCTTTCTTT
TRBD1 TRBJ1-4 - TRBV28 CASSSGQAGEKLFF TGTGCCAGCAGTTCAGGACAGGCTGGTGAAAAACTGTTTTTT
- TRBJ1-1 once TRBV5-1 CASSPDGSLWVAFF TGCGCCAGCAGCCCGGACGGAAGCCTATGGGTGGCTTTCTTT
- TRBJ2-5 - TRBV28 CASNLQFQETQYF TGTGCCAGCAACCTTCAGTTCCAAGAGACCCAGTACTTC
TRBD1 TRBJ1-4 - TRBV7-8 CASSRVGGVEKLFF TGTGCCAGCAGCCGAGTAGGGGGCGTTGAAAAACTGTTTTTT
- TRBJ2-5 once TRBV28 CASSHSGTQETQYF TGTGCCAGCAGTCACTCCGGCACCCAAGAGACCCAGTACTTC
TRBD2 TRBJ2-5 few TRBV4-2 CASSQTSGPVGTQYF TGTGCCAGCAGCCAGACTAGCGGACCGGTAGGGACCCAGTACTTC
- TRBJ2-3 many TRBV5-4 CASSPGTPDTQYF TGTGCCAGCAGCCCGGGGACCCCAGATACGCAGTATTTT
- TRBJ2-7 - TRBV9 CASSVGGTRRDEQYF TGTGCCAGCAGCGTAGGAGGTACACGTCGGGACGAGCAGTACTTC
TRBD1 TRBJ1-1 - TRBV9 CASSAFPRGGEAFF TGTGCCAGCAGCGCATTCCCCAGGGGGGGCGAGGCTTTCTTT
TRBD1 TRBJ1-1 - TRBV5-8 CASSLTAGRQGARRSTEAFF TGTGCCAGCAGCTTGACAGCCGGCCGGCAGGGGGCCAGACGGAGCACTGAAGCTTTCTTT
TRBD2 TRBJ2-1 - TRBV19 CASSIGGRDYNEQFF TGTGCCAGTAGTATAGGCGGGAGGGACTACAATGAGCAGTTCTTC
TRBD2 TRBJ2-3 - TRBV11-2 CASSGLAGRDTQYF TGTGCCAGCAGTGGGCTAGCGGGAAGGGATACGCAGTATTTT
- TRBJ1-3 - TRBV4-2 CASSQVGRGGGGNTIYF TGTGCCAGCAGCCAAGTCGGGCGGGGGGGAGGCGGAAACACCATATATTTT
- TRBJ1-1 - TRBV19 CASSPAWGTEAFF TGTGCCAGTAGTCCCGCTTGGGGCACTGAAGCTTTCTTT
- TRBJ1-1 - TRBV6-1 CASNERGSMNTEAFF TGTGCCAGCAACGAACGGGGGTCGATGAACACTGAAGCTTTCTTT
- TRBJ1-3 - TRBV5-1 CASSRDGSSGNTIYF TGCGCCAGCAGCCGGGACGGAAGCTCTGGAAACACCATATATTTT
- TRBJ2-7 - TRBV14 CASSLLIRGASYEQYF TGTGCCAGCAGCCTGCTAATTAGGGGCGCCTCCTACGAGCAGTACTTC
- TRBJ2-3 - TRBV7-3 CASSPQTSTDTQYF TGTGCCAGCAGCCCCCAAACTAGCACAGATACGCAGTATTTT
TRBD1 TRBJ2-3 - TRBV29-1 CSVPRQGNTDTQYF TGCAGCGTTCCCCGACAGGGAAACACAGATACGCAGTATTTT
- TRBJ1-2 - TRBV6-5 CASSPGVKGNYGYTF TGTGCCAGCAGCCCAGGCGTGAAGGGTAACTATGGCTACACCTTC
- TRBJ2-7 - TRBV29-1 CSVVWQKAYEQYF TGCAGCGTTGTTTGGCAGAAGGCCTACGAGCAGTACTTC
- TRBJ2-3 - TRBV13 CASSLPGQSADTQYF TGTGCCAGCAGCTTACCGGGACAATCCGCAGATACGCAGTATTTT
TRBD2 TRBJ2-1 - TRBV6-1 CASSPKTSGREEQFF TGTGCCAGCAGTCCCAAGACTAGCGGGAGGGAGGAGCAGTTCTTC
- TRBJ2-5 - TRBV2 CASSGTEQETQYF TGTGCCAGCAGTGGGACAGAGCAAGAGACCCAGTACTTC
- TRBJ1-1 once TRBV6-6 CASSGINTEAFF TGTGCTAGCTCGGGGATCAACACTGAAGCTTTCTTT
- TRBJ2-5 once TRBV6-5 CASSYTPKETQYF TGTGCCAGCAGTTACACCCCCAAAGAGACCCAGTACTTC
TRBD1 TRBJ2-3 - TRBV5-1 CASSVGQGHSDTQYF TGCGCCAGCAGCGTGGGACAGGGGCATTCAGATACGCAGTATTTT
- TRBJ2-3 - TRBV5-1 CASSLKDGAQGDTQYF TGCGCCAGCAGTCTAAAAGACGGCGCTCAGGGGGATACGCAGTATTTT
TRBD2 TRBJ2-3 - TRBV7-9 CASSPGLHTDTQYF TGTGCCAGCAGTCCGGGACTACACACAGATACGCAGTATTTT
- TRBJ2-6 - TRBV6-1 CASSDRGIYSGANVLTF TGTGCCAGCAGTGATCGAGGGATCTACTCTGGGGCCAACGTCCTGACTTTC
- TRBJ2-2 - TRBV5-1 CASSLFLLGPTGELFF TGCGCCAGCAGCTTGTTCTTATTAGGGCCTACCGGGGAGCTGTTTTTT
- TRBJ1-5 - TRBV5-6 CASSSTRGNQPQHF TGTGCCAGCAGCTCGACACGGGGGAATCAGCCCCAGCATTTT
- TRBJ2-3 - TRBV14 CASSQKLDGTDTQYF TGTGCCAGCAGCCAAAAACTAGATGGCACAGATACGCAGTATTTT
TRBD1 TRBJ1-1 few TRBV4-2 CASSQGPRDRDSEAFF TGTGCCAGCAGCCAAGGCCCCCGGGACAGGGATTCTGAAGCTTTCTTT
- TRBJ2-2 - TRBV5-1 CASSTGIEGTGELFF TGCGCCAGCAGCACCGGGATAGAGGGCACCGGGGAGCTGTTTTTT
- TRBJ2-5 - TRBV19 CASSMVSLKGQTQYF TGTGCCAGTAGTATGGTCTCACTGAAAGGTCAAACCCAGTACTTC
TRBD2 TRBJ2-3 - TRBV2 CASSWTSGGSTSTDTQYF TGTGCCAGCAGTTGGACTAGCGGGGGATCTACCAGCACAGATACGCAGTATTTT
- TRBJ1-6 - TRBV5-1 CASSLEGFGTLHF TGCGCCAGCAGCTTGGAGGGATTCGGTACCCTCCACTTT
TRBD2 TRBJ2-5 few TRBV6-1 CASSEVSGRAWETQYF TGTGCCAGCAGTGAAGTAAGCGGGAGGGCTTGGGAGACCCAGTACTTC
- TRBJ2-1 - TRBV5-1 CASSMTLYNEQFF TGCGCCAGCAGCATGACACTCTACAATGAGCAGTTCTTC
- TRBJ1-2 - TRBV28 CASSLTTGRYTF TGTGCCAGCAGTTTAACAACAGGAAGGTACACCTTC
- TRBJ1-1 - TRBV4-1 CASSQDIGRTEAFF TGCGCCAGCAGCCAAGATATAGGGAGGACTGAAGCTTTCTTT
- TRBJ2-2 - TRBV27 CASSRTLRPGELFF TGTGCCAGCAGCAGAACCTTACGACCCGGGGAGCTGTTTTTT
TRBD1 TRBJ2-7 - TRBV28 CASSLLPGQGAYEQYF TGTGCCAGCAGTTTACTTCCGGGACAGGGGGCTTACGAGCAGTACTTC
TRBD2 TRBJ2-2 - TRBV5-1 CASSRSGLATPGELFF TGCGCCAGCAGCCGGTCGGGACTAGCGACACCGGGGGAGCTGTTTTTT
- TRBJ2-5 - TRBV5-6 CASSLVPYRQETQYF TGTGCCAGCAGCTTAGTCCCATATCGCCAAGAGACCCAGTACTTC
TRBD1 TRBJ2-1 - TRBV19 CASSRDRGRNEQFF TGTGCCAGTAGTAGGGACAGGGGGCGCAATGAGCAGTTCTTC
- TRBJ2-5 - TRBV29-1 CSVGRGLGETQYF TGCAGCGTTGGGAGGGGCTTGGGAGAGACCCAGTACTTC
TRBD1 TRBJ2-4 - TRBV4-2 CASSHEPGQGSAKNIQYF TGTGCCAGCAGCCATGAACCCGGACAGGGGTCGGCCAAAAACATTCAGTACTTC
- TRBJ1-1 once TRBV28 CASRAGAGTEAFF TGTGCCAGCAGGGCGGGGGCGGGCACTGAAGCTTTCTTT
TRBD1 TRBJ1-5 - TRBV5-1 CASSPDRDQPQHF TGCGCCAGCAGCCCGGACAGGGATCAGCCCCAGCATTTT